The clone carrying this T cell receptor (beta chain) was detected a few times. These data are taken from a study of blood T cell repertoires in COVID-19. Measured with immunoSEQ multiplex PCR; TCRdb has only the in-frame clones, and not every one. The table shows 250,000 to 350,000 clones, with 75% to 90% occurring only once. V lost 2 bases, J lost 6 bases, and 5 bases lay in between. CDR3 length equals 11 residues. Looked up from germline, CDR1 is SEHNR and CDR2 is FQNEAQ (reference sequence). The V and J genes are TRBV7-9 and TRBJ2-7; no reliable D call. The sequence came from a woman in her 70s with COVID-19, enrolled during active disease. Sequencing was carried out using peripheral blood. The CDR3 protein is CASSLSGEQYF. In nucleotides, the CDR3 is TGTGCCAGCAGCTTATCAGGCGAGCAGTACTTC.